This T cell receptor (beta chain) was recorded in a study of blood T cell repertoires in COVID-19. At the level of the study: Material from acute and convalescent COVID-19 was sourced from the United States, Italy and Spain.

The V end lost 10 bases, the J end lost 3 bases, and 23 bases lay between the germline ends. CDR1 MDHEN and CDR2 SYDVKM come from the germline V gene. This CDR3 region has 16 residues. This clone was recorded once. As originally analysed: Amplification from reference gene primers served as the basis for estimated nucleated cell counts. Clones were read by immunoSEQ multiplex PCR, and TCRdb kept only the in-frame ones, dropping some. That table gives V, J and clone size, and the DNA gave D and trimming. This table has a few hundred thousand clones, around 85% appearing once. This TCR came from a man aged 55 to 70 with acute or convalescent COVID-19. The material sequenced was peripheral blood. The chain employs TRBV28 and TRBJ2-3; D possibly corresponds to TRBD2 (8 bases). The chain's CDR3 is CATKFPGGGATDTQYF. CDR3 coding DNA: TGTGCCACAAAGTTCCCGGGAGGGGGCGCGACAGATACGCAGTATTTT.